Listed here are 31 T cell receptor beta chains from one sample, sequenced in a study of blood T cell repertoires in COVID-19. Data came from immunoSEQ multiplex PCR; TCRdb stores just in-frame clones and leaves some out. The sample contains hundreds of thousands of clones, approximately 86% of which appear only once. Specimen: peripheral blood. Receptor source: a woman aged 30 to 39 who had recovered from COVID-19.

The chain combines TRBV14 with TRBJ2-7; D is possibly TRBD2 (6 bases). The CDR3 contains 14 residues. The V gene lost 4 bases and the J gene lost 1 base, with 11 bases spanning the gap. The germline V gene has CDR1 SGHDN and CDR2 FVKESK. The CDR3 bases are TGTGCCAGCAGCCTCCGGGACTCGTCCTACGAGCAGTACTTC. Translating gives CASSLRDSSYEQYF.

The chain links TRBV7-2 to TRBJ2-5, with 7 bases identical to TRBD2. The CDR3 is 14 residues long. Germline V gene lookup returns CDR1 SGHTA and CDR2 FQGNSA. Trimming took 5 bases from V and 4 from J; bases not matched to a gene: 7. Here the CDR3 DNA reads TGTGCCAGCAGCCAAGGCGGGGGAGGAGAGACCCAGTACTTC. As protein: CASSQGGGGETQYF.

The rearrangement links TRBV7-2 to TRBJ2-1; D gene ambiguous. The V and J ends lost 0 bases and 4 bases respectively, with 13 bases between them. From germline, CDR1 is SGHTA and CDR2 FQGNSA. This CDR3 has 16 amino acids. The DNA of the CDR3 is TGTGCCAGCAGCTTAGCACCGCGTCACTCATACAATGAGCAGTTCTTC. Its protein product is CASSLAPRHSYNEQFF.

The chain links TRBV27 to TRBJ2-5; D gene uncertain. This CDR3 is built from 9 residues. Germline V gene sequence: CDR1 MNHEY, CDR2 SMNVEV (reference sequence). The CDR3: CVIRETQYF. The CDR3 DNA sequence: TGTGTGATCCGGGAGACCCAGTACTTC.

This sequence joins TRBV20-1 and TRBJ1-5; no clear D gene. Trimming shortened V by 3 bases and J by 4 bases, and 13 bases separated the two germline ends. Germline CDR1 and CDR2: DFQATT and SNEGSKA (reference sequence). The CDR3 sequence is 14 residues long. The CDR3, as DNA: TGCAGTGCTAGTAGTACCGGGTTAAATCAGCCCCAGCATTTT. It codes for CSASSTGLNQPQHF.

The chain has TRBV7-9 and TRBJ2-1; 11 bases map to TRBD2. The length of the CDR3 is 14 residues. Looked up from germline, CDR1 is SEHNR and CDR2 is FQNEAQ (reference sequence). The V gene end was trimmed by 4 bases and the J gene end by 7 bases; junction bases not matched to a gene: 3. CDR3 bases: TGTGCCAGCAGCTCGAGGACTAGCGGGAATGAGCAGTTCTTC. Amino acids: CASSSRTSGNEQFF.

The genes are TRBV20-1 and TRBJ1-5; perhaps TRBD1 as D (5 bases). Per the germline V gene, CDR1 is DFQATT and CDR2 is SNEGSKA (reference sequence). V shed 3 bases and J shed 1 base, with 10 bases lying between them. This CDR3 contains 14 residues. CDR3 DNA sequence: TGCAGTGCTAGTAAGGGGATGAGCAATCAGCCCCAGCATTTT. It codes for CSASKGMSNQPQHF.

This clone was seen only once. The genes are TRBV7-6 and TRBJ1-1; tentative D call: TRBD1 (5 bases). Germline V gene sequence: CDR1 SGHVS, CDR2 FNYEAQ. The CDR3 consists of 14 residues. Trimming stripped 2 bases from V and 3 bases from J, with 10 bases between. The CDR3, as DNA: TGTGCCAGCAGCTTACTAGTCAGGGACACTGAAGCTTTCTTT. This translates into CASSLLVRDTEAFF.

The V and J genes are TRBV5-1 and TRBJ2-1, with TRBD2 matching over 7 bases. The CDR3 runs 14 residues. V shed 6 bases, J shed 5 bases, and the junction held 8 bases outside the gene matches. The germline gives CDR1 SGHRS, CDR2 YFSETQ. CDR3 region: CASKATSRDNEQFF. DNA of the CDR3: TGCGCCAGCAAAGCGACTAGCAGGGACAATGAGCAGTTCTTC.

V usage is TRBV4-1 and J usage is TRBJ2-7; 7 nucleotides line up with TRBD1. V lost 2 bases and J lost 0; bases outside the gene matches: 4. Germline loops: CDR1 MGHRA, CDR2 YSYEKL. The CDR3 runs 15 residues. The CDR3 reads CASSQQTGDSYEQYF. CDR3 DNA sequence: TGCGCCAGCAGCCAACAAACAGGGGACTCCTACGAGCAGTACTTC.

The chain couples TRBV30 to TRBJ1-6; D unresolved. The CDR3 is 13 residues long. Trimming left V 0 bases short and J 7 bases short, with 7 bases between. CDR1 is GTSNPN, CDR2 SVGIG, per germline (reference sequence). The CDR3 is CAWSVQKNSPLHF. In DNA form, the CDR3 reads TGTGCCTGGAGTGTACAGAAAAATTCACCCCTCCACTTT.

This clone was seen only once. The V and J genes are TRBV25-1 and TRBJ2-1, with TRBD1 matching over 7 bases. The CDR3 is 11 residues long. V lost 6 bases and J lost 9; bases outside the gene matches: 2. Germline V CDR1 and CDR2: MGHDK, SYGVNS. The chain's CDR3 is CASRTGLEQFF. Here the CDR3 DNA reads TGTGCCAGCAGGACAGGGCTTGAGCAGTTCTTC.

The chain combines TRBV9 with TRBJ2-3; D call uncertain. CDR1 is SGDLS, CDR2 YYNGEE, per germline. The CDR3 length is 12 residues. Deletions cut 3 bases from V and 8 bases from J, with 10 bases between. The CDR3 nucleotides are TGTGCCAGCAGCGCCAGTCCAGGTACGCAGTATTTT. Its protein is CASSASPGTQYF.

V is TRBV6-4 and J is TRBJ2-3, with TRBD1 identical over 9 bases. V lost 4 bases and J lost 4; bases outside the gene matches: 6. The CDR3 covers 15 residues. The germline V gene encodes CDR1 MRHNA and CDR2 SNTAGT. In nucleotides, the CDR3 is TGTGCCAGCAGTGCGACAGGGGGAGGAGCAGATACGCAGTATTTT. This translates into CASSATGGGADTQYF.

As concerns this clone: One end of the junction fails to match germline, which may point to a read error. This rearrangement joins TRBV18 to TRBJ2-6; 7 positions match TRBD1. This CDR3 comprises 16 residues. Germline values: CDR1 KGHSH, CDR2 LQKENI. The CDR3 spells CASSPLTGSVANVLTF. Written as DNA, the CDR3 is TGTGCCAGCTCACCTTTGACAGGGTCTGTGGCCAACGTCCTGACTTTC.

V usage is TRBV11-2 and J usage is TRBJ2-5; 7 nucleotides align to TRBD1. This CDR3 is 13 amino acids long. The V and J ends lost 5 bases and 3 bases, in that order; junction bases with no gene match: 3. Germline V gives CDR1 SGHAT, CDR2 FQNNGV. The CDR3 bases are TGTGCCAGCAGCACAACAGGGGAAGAGACCCAGTACTTC. Residues: CASSTTGEETQYF.

This chain uses TRBV5-4 with TRBJ2-7, with 14 bases aligning to TRBD2. Trimming cost V 5 bases and J 5 bases; bases outside gene matches: 12. The CDR3 is 17 residues long. Per germline, CDR1 SGHNT and CDR2 YYREEE (reference sequence). The DNA of the CDR3 is TGTGCCAGCAGTCAGCCGGGACTAGCGGGAGAGTCTGACGAGCAGTACTTC. Its translation: CASSQPGLAGESDEQYF.

V gene TRBV4-2 combines with J gene TRBJ2-2; perhaps TRBD2 as D (5 bases). This CDR3 contains 14 residues. The germline CDR1 and CDR2 sequences are LGHNA and YNFKEQ. Trimming took off 0 bases at V and 5 bases at J, with 7 bases between the two ends. The CDR3: CASSQDPGTGELFF. For the CDR3, the DNA is TGTGCCAGCAGCCAAGATCCGGGAACCGGGGAGCTGTTTTTT.

The chain joins TRBV9 to TRBJ1-2, with TRBD1 as a possible D gene (5 bases). Trimming removed 3 bases from V and 4 bases from J, with 16 bases in between. Germline V gene lookup returns CDR1 SGDLS and CDR2 YYNGEE. CDR3 length equals 15 residues. The CDR3 region has the DNA TGTGCCAGCAGCGCCGGGACTGCCGCCCCCTATGGCTACACCTTC. Residues: CASSAGTAAPYGYTF.

V usage is TRBV11-1 and J usage is TRBJ2-7; possibly TRBD1 for D (6 bases). Germline assignment: CDR1 SGHAT and CDR2 FQDESV (reference sequence). This CDR3 is built from 15 residues. The V end was cut by 8 bases, the J end by 2 bases, with 19 bases between. The CDR3 is CASGLGSGVAYEQYF. CDR3 nucleotide sequence: TGTGCCAGCGGACTCGGCTCAGGGGTAGCCTACGAGCAGTACTTC.

This clone came up once. The rearrangement joins TRBV11-2 to TRBJ2-1, with 10 bases identical to TRBD1. The length of the CDR3 is 16 residues. Trimming cost V 8 bases and J 3 bases; bases outside gene matches: 10. In germline, CDR1 is SGHAT, CDR2 FQNNGV. The CDR3 is CASSFPGQGFYNEQFF. The CDR3 region has the DNA TGTGCCAGCTCCTTTCCGGGACAGGGGTTCTACAATGAGCAGTTCTTC.

This chain joins TRBV7-6 and TRBJ2-3; TRBD2 matches 7 bases. J lost 0 bases, V lost 2 bases, and 11 bases had no gene match. Per the germline V gene, CDR1 is SGHVS and CDR2 is FNYEAQ. This CDR3 region has 18 residues. Here the CDR3 reads CASSLTFLAAPSTDTQYF. The CDR3 nucleotides read TGTGCCAGCAGCTTAACATTTCTAGCGGCTCCTAGCACAGATACGCAGTATTTT.

Concerning this clone: An end of the junction differs from the germline gene, which may be a read error. CDR3 bases: TGTGCCAGTAGTCCCGACGGACGGAGGACAGGTTTTTTCTTC. Translated, it gives CASSPDGRRTGFFF. J is TRBJ1-2 and V is TRBV19, with 7 bases lining up with TRBD1. The CDR3 has 14 amino acids. Germline V gene data show CDR1 as LNHDA and CDR2 as SQIVND (reference sequence).

Ten or more counts support this clone. This sequence joins TRBV5-4 and TRBJ2-7, with TRBD1 matching over 9 bases. CDR1 and CDR2 (germline): SGHNT, YYREEE (reference sequence). The CDR3 is made up of 15 amino acids. The J segment lost 4 bases and the V segment lost 4 bases, leaving 9 bases of the junction unmatched. CDR3 DNA sequence: TGTGCCAGCAGCCAATACAGGGGGCCTCAATACGAGCAGTACTTC. Protein: CASSQYRGPQYEQYF.

The CDR3 sequence: CSASDASGSDEQFF. CDR3 nucleotide sequence: TGCAGTGCTAGTGACGCTAGCGGGAGCGATGAGCAGTTCTTC. The rearrangement uses TRBV20-1 and TRBJ2-1; 10 nucleotides agree with TRBD2. The CDR3 sequence is 14 residues long. Germline CDR1 is DFQATT and CDR2 is SNEGSKA (reference sequence). Trimming cost V 3 bases and J 8 bases; bases outside gene matches: 7.

The V gene is TRBV5-1, the J gene TRBJ2-5; tentative D call: TRBD1 (5 bases). This CDR3 contains 15 residues. Germline V lookup: CDR1 SGHRS, CDR2 YFSETQ. The V and J ends lost 0 bases and 2 bases respectively, with 11 bases between them. The CDR3 region is CASSLAPGIQETQYF. DNA of the CDR3: TGCGCCAGCAGCTTGGCCCCAGGGATTCAAGAGACCCAGTACTTC.

This chain connects TRBV24-1 to TRBJ2-1, with 16 bases matching TRBD2. The J segment lost 8 bases and the V segment lost 0 bases, leaving 12 bases of the junction unmatched. CDR3 size: 20 residues. Germline CDR1 reads KGHDR; CDR2 reads SFDVKD. DNA of the CDR3: TGTGCCACCAGTGATTTGTTGCCCTTAGGGACTAGCGGGAGGGTCTATGAGCAGTTCTTC. Amino acids: CATSDLLPLGTSGRVYEQFF.

This chain uses TRBV6-5 with TRBJ2-7; D is perhaps TRBD2 (6 bases). The germline gives CDR1 MNHEY, CDR2 SVGAGI. The CDR3 length is 14 residues. V lost 5 bases and J lost 0, with 11 bases in between. This CDR3 is CASSIGTLSYEQYF. CDR3 bases: TGTGCCAGCAGTATCGGGACTCTCTCCTACGAGCAGTACTTC.

The chain has TRBV7-8 and TRBJ2-3; a possible D gene is TRBD1 (6 bases). The CDR3 loop spans 15 amino acids. Per germline, CDR1 SGHVS and CDR2 FQNEAQ. Trimming cost V 5 bases and J 2 bases, with 14 bases left between them. The DNA of the CDR3 is TGTGCCAGCAGCGCCAGGACAGCCACCACAGATACGCAGTATTTT. It encodes CASSARTATTDTQYF.

There are a few counts of this clone. The chain is built from TRBV6-1 and TRBJ2-3; possibly TRBD1 for D (5 bases). The CDR3 totals 14 residues. The germline V gene has CDR1 MNHNS and CDR2 SASEGT. V lost 3 bases and J 7 bases, leaving 14 bases between the germline ends. Here the CDR3 reads CASSDWGRVNTQYF. The CDR3 DNA reads TGTGCCAGCAGTGATTGGGGCAGGGTCAATACGCAGTATTTT.

This sequence joins TRBV19 and TRBJ2-7; 10 bases fit TRBD1. Germline V gene data show CDR1 as LNHDA and CDR2 as SQIVND (reference sequence). The CDR3 has 15 residues. V was pared by 1 base and J by 4 bases, with 4 bases of the junction left unmatched. CDR3 amino acids: CASSIVGTGDYEQYF. The CDR3 DNA follows: TGTGCCAGTAGTATAGTTGGGACAGGGGATTACGAGCAGTACTTC.